A selection of T cell receptor beta chains follows, all from one sample in a study of blood T cell repertoires in COVID-19. Produced via immunoSEQ multiplex PCR; TCRdb's table is partial and in-frame only. The sample has 300,000 to 400,000 clones, 70% to 90% seen once. The sequenced sample was PBMCs or T cells enriched from blood (not recorded which). Receptors were obtained from a woman aged 40 to 55 with acute COVID-19. Each CDR3 is given with its conserved first and last residue. A D gene is named only where the DNA matches it firmly. Clone size is shown for a subset of rows, as once, few, many or a class of expanded clone.

TRBJ2-7 | . | TRBD1 | TRBV28 | TGTGCCAGCAGTTTATTGGGACAGGTCCAATACGAGCAGTACTTC | CASSLLGQVQYEQYF
TRBJ2-7 | . | TRBD1 | TRBV4-3 | TGCGCCAGCAGCCAAGACCCGACAGGGTTCTCCTACGAGCAGTACTTC | CASSQDPTGFSYEQYF
TRBJ1-1 | few | . | TRBV5-1 | TGCGCCAGCAGCGGAGACGGGAGGAACACTGAAGCTTTCTTT | CASSGDGRNTEAFF
TRBJ2-7 | . | TRBD1 | TRBV6-5 | TGTGCCAGCAGGCGGTCTAAGGGACAGGGTTACGAGCAGTACTTC | CASRRSKGQGYEQYF
TRBJ2-1 | . | . | TRBV5-6 | TGTGCCAGCAGCTTGCCTCGCAATGAGCAGTTCTTC | CASSLPRNEQFF
TRBJ1-2 | . | . | TRBV12-3/TRBV12-4 | TGTGCCAGCAGTTTAGCAGGACGAGGGGGCTACACCTTC | CASSLAGRGGYTF
TRBJ1-5 | once | . | TRBV15 | TGTGCCACCAGCAGAGGGGGGGGGAGAGCTCAGCCCCAGCATTTT | CATSRGGGRAQPQHF
TRBJ2-1 | once | TRBD2 | TRBV19 | TGTGCCAGTAGTATAGTACAACTAGCGGGAGGAAGTAATGAGCAGTTCTTC | CASSIVQLAGGSNEQFF
TRBJ1-1 | . | . | TRBV11-2 | TGTGCCAGCAGCCTGAGTTGGTACACTGAAGCTTTCTTT | CASSLSWYTEAFF
TRBJ2-3 | . | . | TRBV19 | TGTGCCAGTAGTAATAAGCGGAGAAGCACAGATACGCAGTATTTT | CASSNKRRSTDTQYF
TRBJ1-3 | . | TRBD1 | TRBV5-1 | TGCGCCAGCAGCGGGACAGGGTCCGGAAACACCATATATTTT | CASSGTGSGNTIYF
TRBJ2-7 | . | TRBD2 | TRBV19 | TGTGCCAGTAGTCTCCACTGGCGCGGGGGAGGCTACGAGCAGTACTTC | CASSLHWRGGGYEQYF
TRBJ1-4 | . | . | TRBV10-3 | TGTGCCATCAGTGAGTCCCCAGCGGGGGGAACTGAAAAACTGTTTTTT | CAISESPAGGTEKLFF
TRBJ1-2 | . | . | TRBV6-2/TRBV6-3 | TGTGCCAGCAGTTACGGGGGGAAGGGCAACTATGGCTACACCTTC | CASSYGGKGNYGYTF
TRBJ2-7 | once | . | TRBV18 | TGTGCCAGCTCACCACAGGGACTTAATAACTACGAGCAGTACTTC | CASSPQGLNNYEQYF
TRBJ2-7 | . | . | TRBV10-3 | TGTGCCATCAGTGAGGGTGTTGCAGTAACCTACGAGCAGTACTTC | CAISEGVAVTYEQYF
TRBJ2-3 | . | . | TRBV5-1 | TGCGCCAGCAGCTTGCTCAGGGGTAGCACAGATACGCAGTATTTT | CASSLLRGSTDTQYF
TRBJ1-1 | . | . | TRBV7-2 | TGTGCCAGCAGCTTATACGCGGCTTTCTTAAACACTGAAGCTTTCTTT | CASSLYAAFLNTEAFF
TRBJ2-1 | few | TRBD2 | TRBV15 | TGTGCCACCAGCAAGGAGAGCGGGGACCCCAATGAGCAGTTCTTC | CATSKESGDPNEQFF
TRBJ1-4 | . | TRBD1 | TRBV28 | TGTGCCAGCAGCCCACCCCCGGGACAGATGAATGAAAAACTGTTTTTT | CASSPPPGQMNEKLFF
TRBJ2-2 | . | TRBD1 | TRBV9 | TGTGCCAGCAGCGACAGGGGGCGAGGGGAGCTGTTTTTT | CASSDRGRGELFF
TRBJ1-2 | . | TRBD1 | TRBV6-5 | TGTGCCAGCAAGAAACAGGGGGCCGACGGCTACACCTTC | CASKKQGADGYTF
TRBJ1-2 | . | TRBD1 | TRBV19 | TGTGCCAGTAGTCGTAAGGGGCCGGGACAGGGGCAGTGGGGCTACACCTTC | CASSRKGPGQGQWGYTF
TRBJ2-7 | . | . | TRBV19 | TGTGCCAGTAGTATCGATCAGGGCTCGGTGCGGGAGCAGTACTTC | CASSIDQGSVREQYF
TRBJ1-2 | . | . | TRBV6-5 | TGTGCCAGCAGTCAAAACAGGGCAGTGTATGGCTACACCTTC | CASSQNRAVYGYTF
TRBJ1-1 | . | TRBD1 | TRBV28 | TGTGCCAGCAGAAACAGGGGAATGAACACTGAAGCTTTCTTT | CASRNRGMNTEAFF
TRBJ1-1 | once | . | TRBV18 | TGTGCCAGCTCACCGGGAATCATCAGGGGCACTGAAGCTTTCTTT | CASSPGIIRGTEAFF
TRBJ1-4 | few | . | TRBV6-5 | TGTGCCAGCAGTAGTGGTCAGGGATCGACTGAAAAACTGTTTTTT | CASSSGQGSTEKLFF
TRBJ2-1 | . | TRBD1 | TRBV6-5 | TGTGCCAGCAGTTACCGGGACAGGTTCTACAATGAGCAGTTCTTC | CASSYRDRFYNEQFF
TRBJ1-1 | . | TRBD1 | TRBV6-2/TRBV6-3 | TGTGCCAGCAGTTACTCGAGACGACAGGGAGACACTGAAGCTTTCTTT | CASSYSRRQGDTEAFF
TRBJ2-1 | . | . | TRBV5-4 | TGTGCCAGCAGCTTGGACCGGACAAGGAATGAGCAGTTCTTC | CASSLDRTRNEQFF
TRBJ1-6 | . | . | TRBV11-2 | TGTGCCAGCAGCTTAGAGTTATATAATTCACCCCTCCACTTT | CASSLELYNSPLHF
TRBJ1-2 | few | . | TRBV5-1 | TGCGCCAGCAGCTTGGATATCACAGGCAATGGCTACACCTTC | CASSLDITGNGYTF
TRBJ1-5 | . | TRBD1 | TRBV2 | TGTGCCAGCAGTATAGACAGGGCTCAGCCCCAGCATTTT | CASSIDRAQPQHF
TRBJ1-2 | . | . | TRBV19 | TGTGCCAGTAGTATTAGGACAGCAAACTATGGCTACACCTTC | CASSIRTANYGYTF